This entry features one TCR beta chain sequence. CDR1 is SNHLY and CDR2 is FYNNEI in the germline V gene. Trimming removed 6 bases from V and 3 bases from J, with 20 bases in between. The CDR3 covers 16 residues. This record comes from a study of cytomegalovirus exposure and HLA in healthy donors. PCR employed 60 Vbeta and 13 Jbeta primers. Data came from immunoSEQ multiplex PCR; TCRdb stores just in-frame clones and leaves some out. Of about 180,000 clones listed, 77% are singletons. This sequence joins TRBV2 and TRBJ1-1; D is ambiguous. The receptor's source is an older woman in good health and CMV-seropositive. Sequenced input: PBMCs. The CDR3 DNA sequence: TGTGCCAGCAGAAGTCAGTTTGAATACCTTTACACTGAAGCTTTCTTT. Translation: CASRSQFEYLYTEAFF.